What follows are 3 T cell receptor beta chains derived from one specimen sequenced in a study of T cell repertoires in ileal Crohn's disease. Time point in this sample: inflamed ileum from the surgical specimen. Measured with immunoSEQ multiplex PCR; TCRdb has only the in-frame clones, and not every one. The repertoire includes 9,500 to 11,000 clones, roughly 84% of them detected once, and 9.5% sits in the top ten. Material: ileal tissue. The receptors come from an adult with Crohn's disease.

The chain is built from TRBV1 and TRBJ2-1. TRBV1 represents a pseudogene. The CDR3 extends over 16 amino acids. The CDR3 here is CTSSQDAGHVRDEQFF. CDR3 in DNA: TGCACCAGCAGCCAAGATGCGGGACATGTCCGCGATGAGCAGTTCTTC.

This chain links TRBV5-1 with TRBJ1-2, with D possibly matching TRBD1 (5 bases). CDR3 length equals 13 residues. V was shortened by 0 bases and J by 7 bases, with 10 bases between the two germline ends. Germline CDR1 reads SGHRS; CDR2 reads YFSETQ. This CDR3 reads CASSLGQGGGYTF. The CDR3 coding sequence is TGCGCCAGCAGCTTGGGGCAGGGAGGTGGCTACACCTTC.

This chain links TRBV7-2 with TRBJ1-2; possible D gene TRBD1, 5 bases. This CDR3 comprises 15 residues. CDR1 and CDR2 (germline): SGHTA, FQGNSA. Trimming pared 0 bases from V and 5 bases from J, leaving 13 bases between. CDR3 sequence (DNA): TGTGCCAGCAGCTTAGCCCGCGGGGACCCTTATGGCTACACCTTC. It codes for CASSLARGDPYGYTF.